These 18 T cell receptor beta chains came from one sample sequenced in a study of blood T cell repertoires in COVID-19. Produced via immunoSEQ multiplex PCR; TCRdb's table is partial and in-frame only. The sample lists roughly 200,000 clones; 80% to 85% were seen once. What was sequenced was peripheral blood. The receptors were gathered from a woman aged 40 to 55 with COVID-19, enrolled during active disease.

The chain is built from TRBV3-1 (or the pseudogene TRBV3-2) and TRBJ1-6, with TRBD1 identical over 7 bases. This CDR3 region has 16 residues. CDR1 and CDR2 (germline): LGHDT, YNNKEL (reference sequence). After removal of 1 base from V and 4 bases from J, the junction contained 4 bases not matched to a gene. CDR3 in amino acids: CASSQVRDRYNSPLHF. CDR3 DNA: TGTGCCAGCAGCCAAGTTCGGGACAGATATAATTCACCCCTCCACTTT.

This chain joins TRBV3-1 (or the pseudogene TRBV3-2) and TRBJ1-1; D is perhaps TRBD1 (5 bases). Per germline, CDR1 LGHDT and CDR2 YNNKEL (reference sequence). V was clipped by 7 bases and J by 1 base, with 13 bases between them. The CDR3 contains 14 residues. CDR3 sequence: CASTQGRANTEAFF. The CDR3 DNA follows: TGTGCCAGCACCCAGGGCAGGGCGAACACTGAAGCTTTCTTT.

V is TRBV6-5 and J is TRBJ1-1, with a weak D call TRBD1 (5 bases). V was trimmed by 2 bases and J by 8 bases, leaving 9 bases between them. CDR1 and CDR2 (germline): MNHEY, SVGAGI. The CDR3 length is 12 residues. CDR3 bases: TGTGCCAGCAGTTACGTGGGGCACGAAGCTTTCTTT. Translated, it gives CASSYVGHEAFF.

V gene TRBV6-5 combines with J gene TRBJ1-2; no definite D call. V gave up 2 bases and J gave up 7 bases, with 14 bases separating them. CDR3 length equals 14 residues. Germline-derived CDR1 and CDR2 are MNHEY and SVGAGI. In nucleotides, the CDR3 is TGTGCCAGCAGTTACGGGAGCTTTTTGGGTGGCTACACCTTC. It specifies CASSYGSFLGGYTF.

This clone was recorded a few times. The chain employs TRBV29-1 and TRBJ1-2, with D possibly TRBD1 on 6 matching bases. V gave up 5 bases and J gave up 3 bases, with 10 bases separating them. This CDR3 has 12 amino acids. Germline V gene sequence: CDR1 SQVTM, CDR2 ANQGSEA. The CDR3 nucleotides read TGCAGCGTTTCTAAGGGGGACTATGGCTACACCTTC. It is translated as CSVSKGDYGYTF.

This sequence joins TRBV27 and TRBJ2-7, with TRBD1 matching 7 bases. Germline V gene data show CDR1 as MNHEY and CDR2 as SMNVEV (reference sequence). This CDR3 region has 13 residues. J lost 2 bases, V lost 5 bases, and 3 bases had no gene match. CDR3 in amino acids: CASSPGTAYEQYF. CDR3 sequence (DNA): TGTGCCAGCAGTCCCGGGACAGCCTACGAGCAGTACTTC.

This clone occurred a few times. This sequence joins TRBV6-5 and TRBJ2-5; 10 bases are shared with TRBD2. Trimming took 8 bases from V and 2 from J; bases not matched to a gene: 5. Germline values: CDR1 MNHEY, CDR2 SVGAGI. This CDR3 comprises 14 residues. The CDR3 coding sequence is TGTGCCAGCCTAGCGGGGGCCCGGCAAGAGACCCAGTACTTC. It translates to CASLAGARQETQYF.

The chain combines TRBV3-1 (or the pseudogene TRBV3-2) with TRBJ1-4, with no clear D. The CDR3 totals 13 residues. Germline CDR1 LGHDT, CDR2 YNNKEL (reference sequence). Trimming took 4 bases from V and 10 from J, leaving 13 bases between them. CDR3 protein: CASSLGSGAKLFF. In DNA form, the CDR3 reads TGTGCCAGCAGCCTAGGGAGCGGCGCAAAACTGTTTTTT.

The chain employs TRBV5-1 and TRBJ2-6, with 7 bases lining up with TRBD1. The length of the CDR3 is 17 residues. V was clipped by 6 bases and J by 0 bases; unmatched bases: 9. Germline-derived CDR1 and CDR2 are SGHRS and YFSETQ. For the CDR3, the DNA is TGCGCCAGCACGACCCGGGACAGACCCTCTGGGGCCAACGTCCTGACTTTC. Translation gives CASTTRDRPSGANVLTF.

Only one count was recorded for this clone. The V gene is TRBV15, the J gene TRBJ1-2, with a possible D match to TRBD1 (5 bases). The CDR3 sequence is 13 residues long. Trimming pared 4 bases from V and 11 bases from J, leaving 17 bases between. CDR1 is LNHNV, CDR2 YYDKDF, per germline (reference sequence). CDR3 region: CATSNGRGAPYTF. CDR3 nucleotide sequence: TGTGCCACCAGCAATGGGCGGGGCGCGCCGTACACCTTC.

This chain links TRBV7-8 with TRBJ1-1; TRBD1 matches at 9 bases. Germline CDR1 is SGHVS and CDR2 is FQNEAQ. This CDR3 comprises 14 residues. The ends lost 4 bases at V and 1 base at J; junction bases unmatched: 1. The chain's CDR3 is CASSWGQGNTEAFF. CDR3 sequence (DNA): TGTGCCAGCAGCTGGGGACAGGGGAACACTGAAGCTTTCTTT.

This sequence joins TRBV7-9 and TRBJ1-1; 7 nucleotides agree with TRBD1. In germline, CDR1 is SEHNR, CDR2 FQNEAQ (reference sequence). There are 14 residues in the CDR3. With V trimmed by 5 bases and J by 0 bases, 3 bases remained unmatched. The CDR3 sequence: CASSRGQMNTEAFF. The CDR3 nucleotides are TGTGCCAGCAGCCGGGGACAGATGAACACTGAAGCTTTCTTT.

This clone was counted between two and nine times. The DNA of the CDR3 is TGCAGCGTTGAGGGAAAGACAGGCGGGTACGAGCAGTACTTC. Translated, it gives CSVEGKTGGYEQYF. The rearrangement uses TRBV29-1 and TRBJ2-7, with D tentatively TRBD1 (6 bases). The germline V gene encodes CDR1 SQVTM and CDR2 ANQGSEA. The CDR3 loop spans 14 amino acids. V lost 3 bases and J 4 bases, leaving 16 bases between the germline ends.

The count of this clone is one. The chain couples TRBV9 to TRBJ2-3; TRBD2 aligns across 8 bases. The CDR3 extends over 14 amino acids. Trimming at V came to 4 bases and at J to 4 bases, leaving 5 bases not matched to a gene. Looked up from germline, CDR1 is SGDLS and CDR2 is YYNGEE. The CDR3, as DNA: TGTGCCAGCAGCCCTGGACTAGCATCAGATACGCAGTATTTT. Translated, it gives CASSPGLASDTQYF.

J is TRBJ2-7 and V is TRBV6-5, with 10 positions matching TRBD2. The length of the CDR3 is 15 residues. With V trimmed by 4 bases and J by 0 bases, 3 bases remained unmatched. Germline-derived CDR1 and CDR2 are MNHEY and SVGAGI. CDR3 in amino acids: CASSLAGGSSYEQYF. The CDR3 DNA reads TGTGCCAGCAGTTTAGCGGGAGGCTCCTCCTACGAGCAGTACTTC.

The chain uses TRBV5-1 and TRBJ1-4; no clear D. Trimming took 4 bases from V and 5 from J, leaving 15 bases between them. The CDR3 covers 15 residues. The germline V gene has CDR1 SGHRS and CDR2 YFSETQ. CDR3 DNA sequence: TGCGCCAGCAGCCCCGGAGGGTTAGAGAATGAAAAACTGTTTTTT. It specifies CASSPGGLENEKLFF. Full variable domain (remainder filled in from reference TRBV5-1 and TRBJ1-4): KAGVTQTPRYLIKTRGQQVTLSCSPISGHRSVSWYQQTPGQGLQFLFEYFSETQRNKGNFPGRFSGRQFSNSRSEMNVSTLELGDSALYLCASSPGGLENEKLFFGSGTQLSVL.

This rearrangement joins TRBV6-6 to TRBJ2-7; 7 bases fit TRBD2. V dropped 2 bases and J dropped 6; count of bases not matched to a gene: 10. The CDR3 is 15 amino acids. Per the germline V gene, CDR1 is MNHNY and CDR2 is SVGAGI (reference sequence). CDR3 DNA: TGTGCCAGCAGTTACGACGGTCCCGGGAGGAGCGAGCAGTACTTC. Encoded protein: CASSYDGPGRSEQYF.

This CDR3 is CASSLILALNTEAFF. The DNA for the CDR3 is TGTGCCAGCAGCTTAATTCTAGCACTGAACACTGAAGCTTTCTTT. V and J are TRBV11-2 and TRBJ1-1; D is uncertain. CDR1 SGHAT and CDR2 FQNNGV come from the germline V gene. V was shortened by 2 bases and J by 0 bases, with 10 bases between the two germline ends. The CDR3 consists of 15 residues.